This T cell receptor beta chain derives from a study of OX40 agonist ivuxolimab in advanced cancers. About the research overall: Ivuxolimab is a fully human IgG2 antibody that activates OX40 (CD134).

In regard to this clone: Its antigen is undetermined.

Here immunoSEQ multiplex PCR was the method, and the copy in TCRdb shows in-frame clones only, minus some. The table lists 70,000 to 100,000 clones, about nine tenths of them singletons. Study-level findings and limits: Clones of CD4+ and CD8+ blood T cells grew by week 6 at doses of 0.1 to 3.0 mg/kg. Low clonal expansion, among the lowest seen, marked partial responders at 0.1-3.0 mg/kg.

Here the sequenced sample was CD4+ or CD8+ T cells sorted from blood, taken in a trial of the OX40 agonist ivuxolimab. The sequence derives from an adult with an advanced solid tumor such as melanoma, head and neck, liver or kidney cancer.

The DNA for the CDR3 is TGTGCCAGCAGCTTTGGGGGCGGTGAGACCCAGTACTTC. Translation gives CASSFGGGETQYF. The chain links TRBV5-5 to TRBJ2-5, with D perhaps TRBD1 (6 bases). Germline loops: CDR1 SGHKS, CDR2 YYEKEE (reference sequence). The CDR3 extends over 13 amino acids. V was shortened by 2 bases and J by 5 bases, with 10 bases between the two germline ends.